The 9 T cell receptor beta chains presented below share a single source sample, sequenced in a study of T cells in Graves' hyperthyroidism and ophthalmopathy. Amplified TCR beta CDR3 regions derived from RNA transcripts. In the first-round RT-PCR of the TCR CDR3, the HTBI primer set was used. TCRdb called the multiplex PCR reads again in MiXCR, with one record for every CDR3 protein. The table shows hundreds of thousands of distinct CDR3 sequences, with roughly 15% occurring only once. The sample was blood. These receptors were obtained from a woman aged 40 to 50 with Graves' ophthalmopathy.

This clonotype was seen at least ten times. The genes are TRBV19 and TRBJ2-5; unclear D gene. The V end was cut by 3 bases, the J end by 2 bases, with 16 bases between. The CDR3 extends over 16 amino acids. Germline V gives CDR1 LNHDA, CDR2 SQIVND (reference sequence). In DNA form, the CDR3 reads TGTGCCAGTAGTATCCCCACCGACGGCGGACAAGAGACCCAGTACTTC. This translates into CASSIPTDGGQETQYF. Together with reference TRBV19 and TRBJ2-5, the CDR3 gives the full variable domain: DGGITQSPKYLFRKEGQNVTLSCEQNLNHDAMYWYRQDPGQGLRLIYYSQIVNDFQKGDIAEGYSVSREKKESFPLTVTSAQKNPTAFYLCASSIPTDGGQETQYFGPGTRLLVL.

The table lists this clonotype with many counts. This rearrangement joins TRBV28 to TRBJ2-7, with TRBD1 matching over 8 bases. This CDR3 comprises 14 residues. V shed 6 bases, J shed 5 bases, and the junction held 9 bases outside the gene matches. Germline V CDR1 and CDR2: MDHEN, SYDVKM. The CDR3, as DNA: TGTGCCAGCAGCCCTCCGGGACAGGTCGACGAGCAGTACTTC. Its translation: CASSPPGQVDEQYF.

The table lists this clonotype with a count of one. This rearrangement joins TRBV20-1 to TRBJ2-6; D unclear. The length of the CDR3 is 15 residues. CDR1 DFQATT and CDR2 SNEGSKA come from the germline V gene (reference sequence). V lost 0 bases and J lost 4, with 10 bases in between. Here the CDR3 DNA reads TGCAGTGCTAGAGATGCAAGAGCCGGGGCCAACGTCCTGACTTTC. This sequence encodes CSARDARAGANVLTF.

This clonotype has ten or more counts. The chain uses TRBV14 and TRBJ2-4; D gene uncertain. CDR3 length: 12 amino acids. Trimming removed 2 bases at V and 6 bases at J, with 5 bases between. Germline loops: CDR1 SGHDN, CDR2 FVKESK. The CDR3 region has the DNA TGTGCCAGCAGCCAAATGCGAAACATTCAGTACTTC. Translated, it gives CASSQMRNIQYF.

This clonotype was counted ten times or more. V and J are TRBV10-3 and TRBJ2-7; 8 positions agree with TRBD1. CDR3 length: 14 residues. V shed 2 bases, J shed 2 bases, and the junction held 2 bases outside the gene matches. The germline V gene encodes CDR1 ENHRY and CDR2 SYGVKD. The CDR3 DNA sequence: TGTGCCATCAGTGAGGGACAGGGCCCCTACGAGCAGTACTTC. It encodes CAISEGQGPYEQYF.

This clonotype has ten or more counts. The rearrangement uses TRBV19 and TRBJ2-5; D might be TRBD1 or TRBD2, each matching 5 bases. The germline CDR1 and CDR2 sequences are LNHDA and SQIVND (reference sequence). Trimming shortened V by 4 bases and J by 4 bases, and 19 bases separated the two germline ends. The CDR3 loop spans 16 amino acids. CDR3 residues: CASSNPGTWLGETQYF. The DNA for the CDR3 is TGTGCCAGTAGTAATCCCGGGACCTGGTTGGGAGAGACCCAGTACTTC.

This clonotype occurred once. This chain uses TRBV6-1 with TRBJ2-7; 7 bases fit TRBD1. V trimming: 7 bases; J trimming: 2 bases; junction bases outside the gene matches: 8. Germline-derived CDR1 and CDR2 are MNHNS and SASEGT. This CDR3 contains 14 residues. The DNA for the CDR3 is TGTGCCAGCACTAACAGGGGACGGGCCTACGAGCAGTACTTC. It yields the protein CASTNRGRAYEQYF.

This clonotype was found many times. The V call is TRBV4-1, the J call TRBJ2-7; 8 bases fit TRBD1. CDR3 length: 14 residues. Germline V CDR1 and CDR2: MGHRA, YSYEKL. V lost 2 bases to trimming and J lost 4 bases; unmatched junction nucleotides: 4. CDR3 loop: CASSQRDRSYEQYF. CDR3 nucleotide sequence: TGCGCCAGCAGCCAACGGGACAGGTCGTACGAGCAGTACTTC.

There are many counts of this clonotype. The rearrangement links TRBV7-2 to TRBJ2-5; tentative D call: TRBD2 (6 bases). CDR1 and CDR2 (germline): SGHTA, FQGNSA. The CDR3 sequence is 15 residues long. Trimming took off 2 bases at V and 4 bases at J, with 14 bases between the two ends. The CDR3 spells CASSLTVAEGETQYF. In DNA form, the CDR3 reads TGTGCCAGCAGCTTAACAGTGGCGGAGGGAGAGACCCAGTACTTC.